These 32 T cell receptor beta chains originate from one sample sequenced in a study of technical replicates of blood from a handful of donors. Profiling relied on immunoSEQ multiplex PCR, and the TCRdb table lists in-frame clones only, not all of them. The sample consists of fewer than 85,000 clones, around 94% of them appearing once. Source material: T cells isolated from PBMCs. These receptors were taken from a human donor in good health.

The rearrangement uses TRBV4-1 and TRBJ2-2, with 9 bases lining up with TRBD2. Per the germline V gene, CDR1 is MGHRA and CDR2 is YSYEKL. This CDR3 has 14 amino acids. The V gene end was trimmed by 8 bases and the J gene end by 3 bases; junction bases not matched to a gene: 4. The CDR3 reads CASRQREDTGELFF. The CDR3 coding sequence is TGCGCCAGCCGGCAGCGGGAGGACACCGGGGAGCTGTTTTTT.

The rearrangement uses TRBV25-1 and TRBJ1-6; D not resolved. Per the germline V gene, CDR1 is MGHDK and CDR2 is SYGVNS. V lost 7 bases and J lost 10, with 14 bases in between. This CDR3 region has 13 residues. CDR3 nucleotide sequence: TGTGCCAGCACCCTAGGAGGGAACTCACCCCTCCACTTT. Translated: CASTLGGNSPLHF. Using reference TRBV25-1 and TRBJ1-6 for the parts outside the CDR3, the full variable domain is EADIYQTPRYLVIGTGKKITLECSQTMGHDKMYWYQQDPGMELHLIHYSYGVNSTEKGDLSSESTVSRIRTEHFPLTLESARPSHTSQYLCASTLGGNSPLHFGNGTRLTVT.

The chain joins TRBV19 to TRBJ1-1; D possibly corresponds to TRBD1 (5 bases). Between the trimmed V and J ends, which lost 7 bases and 1 base, there was a span of 13 bases. Germline CDR1 reads LNHDA; CDR2 reads SQIVND (reference sequence). This CDR3 contains 14 residues. Here the CDR3 reads CASNTARANTEAFF. Written as DNA, the CDR3 is TGTGCCAGTAACACGGCCAGGGCGAACACTGAAGCTTTCTTT.

The chain has TRBV15 and TRBJ2-4; maybe TRBD1 (6 bases). The CDR3 has 14 residues. Trimming cost V 2 bases and J 5 bases, with 10 bases left between them. Germline CDR1 reads LNHNV; CDR2 reads YYDKDF (reference sequence). Here the CDR3 DNA reads TGTGCCACCAGCAGAATTGCAGGGGAAAACATTCAGTACTTC. The encoded protein is CATSRIAGENIQYF.

This clone was detected once. The gene calls are TRBV6-4 and TRBJ1-5; D unresolved. Per the germline V gene, CDR1 is MRHNA and CDR2 is SNTAGT. The germline V and J ends were trimmed by 0 bases and 2 bases, with 8 bases remaining between them. The CDR3 extends over 15 amino acids. In nucleotides, the CDR3 is TGTGCCAGCAGTGACTCTGCGGCAGGCAATCAGCCCCAGCATTTT. Translation: CASSDSAAGNQPQHF.

This rearrangement joins TRBV10-3 to TRBJ1-1; D is ambiguous. V lost 10 bases, J lost 2 bases, and 14 bases lay in between. The CDR3 consists of 13 residues. Germline CDR1 reads ENHRY; CDR2 reads SYGVKD. CDR3 sequence: CATNSNLNTEAFF. The DNA of the CDR3 is TGTGCCACAAACAGTAACTTAAACACTGAAGCTTTCTTT.

The chain links TRBV29-1 to TRBJ2-3; the D gene is possibly TRBD2 (5 bases). V gave up 5 bases and J gave up 3 bases, with 15 bases separating them. Germline V gene sequence: CDR1 SQVTM, CDR2 ANQGSEA. CDR3 length: 14 residues. Written as DNA, the CDR3 is TGCAGCGTTAAGAGGGCGTGGTTGACAGATACGCAGTATTTT. Its translation: CSVKRAWLTDTQYF.

The V and J genes are TRBV9 and TRBJ2-5; D call uncertain. The CDR3 has 13 residues. V lost 4 bases, J lost 5 bases, and 12 bases lay in between. Germline CDR1 reads SGDLS; CDR2 reads YYNGEE. The CDR3 sequence: CASSRVQWETQYF. The CDR3 DNA reads as TGTGCCAGCAGCCGGGTCCAGTGGGAGACCCAGTACTTC.

J is TRBJ1-2 and V is TRBV4-3, with D possibly being TRBD1 (6 bases). Looked up from germline, CDR1 is LGHNA and CDR2 is YSLEER. The CDR3 runs 17 residues. The V gene lost 5 bases and the J gene lost 1 base, with 20 bases spanning the gap. This CDR3 reads CASSEMHRDIYNYGYTF. The CDR3 region has the DNA TGCGCCAGCAGCGAAATGCATAGGGACATTTATAACTATGGCTACACCTTC.

CDR3 amino acids: CASSWSGTGTAEAFF. CDR3 coding DNA: TGTGCCAGCAGTTGGTCCGGGACAGGAACGGCTGAAGCTTTCTTT. The genes are TRBV27 and TRBJ1-1; 8 bases match TRBD1. The CDR3 runs 15 residues. Per germline, CDR1 MNHEY and CDR2 SMNVEV (reference sequence). Trimming cost V 4 bases and J 6 bases; bases outside gene matches: 10.

The chain couples TRBV11-2 to TRBJ2-4; D unclear. V shed 6 bases and J shed 7 bases, with 7 bases lying between them. This CDR3 comprises 11 residues. The germline V gene encodes CDR1 SGHAT and CDR2 FQNNGV. CDR3 sequence: CASRRANIQYF. The CDR3 coding sequence is TGTGCCAGCAGGCGAGCGAACATTCAGTACTTC.

The genes are TRBV2 and TRBJ2-5; 13 bases map to TRBD2. Germline-derived CDR1 and CDR2 are SNHLY and FYNNEI. The CDR3 loop spans 15 amino acids. V lost 7 bases to trimming and J lost 4 bases; unmatched junction nucleotides: 6. Here the CDR3 reads CASTWTSGSGETQYF. The DNA for the CDR3 is TGTGCCAGCACTTGGACTAGCGGGAGCGGAGAGACCCAGTACTTC.

This chain links TRBV27 with TRBJ2-2; the match to TRBD1 covers 10 bases. V shed 6 bases and J 2 bases; nucleotides not matched to a gene: 6. This CDR3 region has 16 residues. Per the germline V gene, CDR1 is MNHEY and CDR2 is SMNVEV (reference sequence). Here the CDR3 DNA reads TGTGCCAGCAGCCGGGGGACAGGGGCCAACACCGGGGAGCTGTTTTTT. Protein sequence: CASSRGTGANTGELFF.

The chain has TRBV19 and TRBJ1-2; 7 bases are a match to TRBD1. Germline-derived CDR1 and CDR2 are LNHDA and SQIVND (reference sequence). J lost 8 bases, V lost 3 bases, and 9 bases had no gene match. CDR3 length: 14 residues. This chain's CDR3 is CASSIRDRVQGYTF. In DNA, the CDR3 is TGTGCCAGTAGTATTAGAGACAGGGTACAAGGCTACACCTTC.

The chain recombines TRBV29-1 with TRBJ2-3, with 9 bases aligning to TRBD1. CDR3 size: 16 residues. With 0 bases clipped from V and 4 bases from J, the junction kept 8 bases outside the gene matches. The V gene's germline CDR1 is SQVTM and CDR2 ANQGSEA. CDR3 nucleotides: TGCAGCGTTGAAGATCCGGACAGGGGTGTCGCAGATACGCAGTATTTT. Protein sequence: CSVEDPDRGVADTQYF.

This clone appeared once. This sequence joins TRBV5-5 and TRBJ2-1; 9 positions agree with TRBD1. The trim removed 1 base at V and 4 bases at J, leaving 6 bases unmatched. The CDR3 contains 16 residues. Germline loops: CDR1 SGHKS, CDR2 YYEKEE (reference sequence). CDR3: CASSLTLGTGYNEQFF. DNA of the CDR3: TGTGCCAGCAGCTTGACGCTTGGGACAGGGTACAATGAGCAGTTCTTC. Full variable domain (missing parts from reference TRBV5-5 and TRBJ2-1): DAGVTQSPTHLIKTRGQQVTLRCSPISGHKSVSWYQQVLGQGPQFIFQYYEKEERGRGNFPDRFSARQFPNYSSELNVNALLLGDSALYLCASSLTLGTGYNEQFFGPGTRLTVL.

This rearrangement joins TRBV11-2 to TRBJ2-7; D is uncertain. Germline V lookup: CDR1 SGHAT, CDR2 FQNNGV. Trimming took 4 bases from V and 7 from J, leaving 11 bases between them. CDR3 size: 12 residues. The CDR3 DNA sequence: TGTGCCAGCAGCTCGACTGCGACGGAGCAGTACTTC. Translation gives CASSSTATEQYF.

This clone is a singleton in its sample. This chain uses TRBV19 with TRBJ2-7, with D perhaps matching TRBD2 (6 bases). Germline V gene sequence: CDR1 LNHDA, CDR2 SQIVND (reference sequence). The CDR3 covers 13 residues. V was trimmed by 6 bases and J by 2 bases, leaving 11 bases between them. The CDR3 nucleotides are TGTGCCAGTAGGGAGGGATACGCCTACGAGCAGTACTTC. It specifies CASREGYAYEQYF.

This chain uses TRBV14 with TRBJ2-1; tentative D call: TRBD2 (6 bases). V shed 1 base and J shed 2 bases, with 12 bases lying between them. CDR1 is SGHDN, CDR2 FVKESK, per germline. This CDR3 is 16 amino acids long. The CDR3 nucleotides read TGTGCCAGCAGCCAAGGTGTAGCGGACACCTACAATGAGCAGTTCTTC. Protein product: CASSQGVADTYNEQFF.

In its sample, this clone was seen once. This sequence joins TRBV5-1 and TRBJ2-1, with TRBD1 matching over 8 bases. Germline V gives CDR1 SGHRS, CDR2 YFSETQ. The CDR3 contains 14 residues. J was trimmed by 7 bases and V by 3 bases; bases with no gene match: 6. The CDR3 sequence is CASSSTGVRNEQFF. CDR3 nucleotides: TGCGCCAGCAGCTCGACAGGGGTGAGAAATGAGCAGTTCTTC.

This clone was detected once. This sequence joins TRBV4-1 and TRBJ1-2; D is uncertain. Trimming stripped 3 bases from V and 0 bases from J, with 17 bases between. This CDR3 comprises 17 residues. CDR1 and CDR2 from the germline V gene are MGHRA and YSYEKL. CDR3 DNA sequence: TGCGCCAGCAGCCAGTTCCCATGGGGAGTTACTAACTATGGCTACACCTTC. It codes for CASSQFPWGVTNYGYTF.

The CDR3 DNA follows: TGCAGCGTTGAAAGAAGGTTAGCGGGAGGGCAGCCAGATACGCAGTATTTT. Residues: CSVERRLAGGQPDTQYF. V is TRBV29-1 and J is TRBJ2-3, with 11 positions matching TRBD2. The V segment lost 2 bases and the J segment 4 bases; nucleotides outside the gene matches: 11. This CDR3 is 17 amino acids long. Germline-derived CDR1 and CDR2 are SQVTM and ANQGSEA.

This chain links TRBV11-2 with TRBJ1-2; maybe TRBD1 (5 bases). The CDR3 is made up of 18 amino acids. Germline-derived CDR1 and CDR2 are SGHAT and FQNNGV. V was cut by 5 bases and J by 4 bases, with 26 bases left in between. The CDR3 here is CASSLYGGAGDGAYGYTF. DNA of the CDR3: TGTGCCAGCAGCCTCTACGGAGGGGCTGGGGATGGAGCCTATGGCTACACCTTC.

Written as DNA, the CDR3 is TGTGCCAGCACCGTTATGACTAGTAACAATGAGCAGTTCTTC. The encoded protein is CASTVMTSNNEQFF. This chain joins TRBV7-9 and TRBJ2-1, with D maybe TRBD2 (6 bases). This CDR3 region has 14 residues. CDR1 and CDR2 (germline): SEHNR, FQNEAQ (reference sequence). Trimming removed 7 bases from V and 5 bases from J, with 15 bases in between.

The genes are TRBV15 and TRBJ2-7; 11 nucleotides match TRBD2. This CDR3 is 17 amino acids long. Germline V gene sequence: CDR1 LNHNV, CDR2 YYDKDF (reference sequence). The ends lost 0 bases at V and 3 bases at J; junction bases unmatched: 7. CDR3 coding DNA: TGTGCCACCAGCAGAGATCTCCGACTAGCGGGAAACTACGAGCAGTACTTC. It is translated as CATSRDLRLAGNYEQYF.

The rearrangement links TRBV7-9 to TRBJ2-3; D is undetermined. Germline assignment: CDR1 SEHNR and CDR2 FQNEAQ (reference sequence). With 1 base removed from V and 4 bases from J, the gap between germline ends came to 6 bases. This CDR3 comprises 13 residues. The DNA for the CDR3 is TGTGCCAGCAGCTTAGGAGAATCAGATACGCAGTATTTT. This gives the protein CASSLGESDTQYF.

The rearrangement uses TRBV28 and TRBJ2-3; 10 bases are a match to TRBD1. Trimming at V came to 4 bases and at J to 4 bases, leaving 2 bases not matched to a gene. Looked up from germline, CDR1 is MDHEN and CDR2 is SYDVKM. CDR3 length equals 14 residues. The CDR3 coding sequence is TGTGCCAGCAGTTGGACAGGGGGGCCAGATACGCAGTATTTT. Its protein is CASSWTGGPDTQYF.

In this sample, this clone turned up once. The rearrangement joins TRBV9 to TRBJ2-7; a possible D gene is TRBD2 (7 bases). The CDR3 totals 15 residues. V was clipped by 6 bases and J by 2 bases, with 18 bases between them. Per the germline V gene, CDR1 is SGDLS and CDR2 is YYNGEE. CDR3 DNA sequence: TGTGCCAGCACCCTCGGGGAGGGGGGTCCCTACGAGCAGTACTTC. It is translated as CASTLGEGGPYEQYF.

The chain joins TRBV6-5 to TRBJ2-7; the D gene is possibly TRBD2 (6 bases). The germline V and J ends were trimmed by 5 bases and 2 bases, with 16 bases remaining between them. This CDR3 spans 15 amino acids. Germline V gene lookup returns CDR1 MNHEY and CDR2 SVGAGI. The CDR3 coding sequence is TGTGCCAGCAGTACCGTTGGAGGACTACCCTACGAGCAGTACTTC. Translation: CASSTVGGLPYEQYF.

This chain joins TRBV4-1 and TRBJ1-1, with D unclear. Germline V gene data show CDR1 as MGHRA and CDR2 as YSYEKL. The CDR3 totals 16 residues. The V end lost 3 bases, the J end lost 3 bases, and 17 bases lay between the germline ends. CDR3 loop: CASSHLAEARHTEAFF. In nucleotides, the CDR3 is TGCGCCAGCAGCCATTTAGCCGAGGCCCGCCACACTGAAGCTTTCTTT.

The rearrangement uses TRBV20-1 and TRBJ1-1; no reliable D call. The CDR3 is made up of 11 amino acids. V shed 5 bases and J shed 7 bases, with 11 bases lying between them. Germline CDR1 reads DFQATT; CDR2 reads SNEGSKA (reference sequence). The CDR3 loop is CSALPGVEAFF. The CDR3, as DNA: TGCAGTGCTCTTCCCGGGGTTGAAGCTTTCTTT.

V and J are TRBV11-3 and TRBJ2-7, with D hard to call. CDR3 size: 14 residues. Trimming took off 2 bases at V and 0 bases at J, with 8 bases between the two ends. In germline, CDR1 is SGHNT, CDR2 YENEEA. In nucleotides, the CDR3 is TGTGCCAGCAGCTTAAGCCCCGTCTCCTACGAGCAGTACTTC. Its translation is CASSLSPVSYEQYF.